The present TCR beta chain was sequenced within a study of Ad26.COV2.S vaccination and SARS-CoV-2 variants. The protocol was immunoSEQ multiplex PCR, while the TCRdb copy is restricted to in-frame clones and leaves out a portion. This sample has under 400,000 clones, with more than 75% found just once. Treatment denoted: 15 to 20 received Ad26.COV2.S at low or high dose, single or two shots; several received placebo; per-sample allocation not given. Collection of samples fell on day 63 after the first vaccine or placebo injection. This CDR3 spans 12 amino acids. V lost 5 bases and J lost 3, with 5 bases in between. Germline lookup yields CDR1 MGHDK and CDR2 SYGVNS.

The sequence came from a person between 18 and 65 years old who received the Ad26.COV2.S COVID-19 vaccine or a placebo. This sample comprised peripheral blood, obtained in a trial of Ad26.COV2.S vaccine versus placebo. This rearrangement joins TRBV25-1 to TRBJ1-3, with D hard to call. As DNA, the CDR3 is TGTGCCAGCAGTTGGGGTGGAAACACCATATATTTT. Encoded protein: CASSWGGNTIYF.